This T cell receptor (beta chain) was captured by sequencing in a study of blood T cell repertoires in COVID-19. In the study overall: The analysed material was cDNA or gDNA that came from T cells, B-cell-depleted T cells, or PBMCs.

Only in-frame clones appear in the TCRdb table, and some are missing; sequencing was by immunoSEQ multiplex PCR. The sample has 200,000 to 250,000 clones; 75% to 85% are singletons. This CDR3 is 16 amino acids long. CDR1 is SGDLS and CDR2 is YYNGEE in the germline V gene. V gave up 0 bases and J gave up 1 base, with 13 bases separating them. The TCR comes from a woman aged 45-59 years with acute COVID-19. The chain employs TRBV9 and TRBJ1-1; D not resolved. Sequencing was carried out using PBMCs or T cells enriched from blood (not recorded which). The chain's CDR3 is CASSVGGGLRNTEAFF. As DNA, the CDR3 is TGTGCCAGCAGCGTAGGGGGAGGGCTGAGGAACACTGAAGCTTTCTTT.